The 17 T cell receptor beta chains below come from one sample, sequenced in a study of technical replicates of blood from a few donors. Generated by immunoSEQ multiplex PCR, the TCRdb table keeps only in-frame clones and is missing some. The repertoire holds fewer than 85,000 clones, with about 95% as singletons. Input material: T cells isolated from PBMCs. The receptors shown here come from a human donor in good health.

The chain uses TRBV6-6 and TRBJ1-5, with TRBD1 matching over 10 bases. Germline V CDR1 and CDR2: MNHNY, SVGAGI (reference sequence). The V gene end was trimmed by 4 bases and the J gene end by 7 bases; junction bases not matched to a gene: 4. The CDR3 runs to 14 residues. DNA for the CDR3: TGTGCCAGCAGTTGGGACAGGGGAGGGCAGCCCCAGCATTTT. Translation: CASSWDRGGQPQHF.

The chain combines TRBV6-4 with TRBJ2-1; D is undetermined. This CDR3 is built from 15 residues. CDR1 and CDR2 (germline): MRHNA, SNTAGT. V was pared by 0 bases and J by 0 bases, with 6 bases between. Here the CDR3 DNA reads TGTGCCAGCAGTGACTCAGCGACCTCCTACAATGAGCAGTTCTTC. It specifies CASSDSATSYNEQFF.

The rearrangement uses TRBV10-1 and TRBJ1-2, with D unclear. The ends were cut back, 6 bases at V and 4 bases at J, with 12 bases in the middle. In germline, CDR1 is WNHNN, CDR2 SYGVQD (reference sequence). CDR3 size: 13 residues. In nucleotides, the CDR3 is TGCGCCAGCAGCCCCGGGAGTAGCTATGGCTACACCTTC. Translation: CASSPGSSYGYTF.

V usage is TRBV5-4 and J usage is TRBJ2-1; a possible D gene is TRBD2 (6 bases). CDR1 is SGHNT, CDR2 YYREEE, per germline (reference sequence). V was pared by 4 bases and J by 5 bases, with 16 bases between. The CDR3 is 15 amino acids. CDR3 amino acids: CASSPRPSAHNEQFF. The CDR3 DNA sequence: TGTGCCAGCAGCCCCCGCCCTAGCGCTCACAATGAGCAGTTCTTC.

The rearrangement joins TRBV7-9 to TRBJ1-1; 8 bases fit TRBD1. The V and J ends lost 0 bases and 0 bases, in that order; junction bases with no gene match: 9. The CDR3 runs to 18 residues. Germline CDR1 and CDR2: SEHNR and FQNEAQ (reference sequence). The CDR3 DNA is TGTGCCAGCAGCTTAGCACTGAGACAGGGGTCGGTGAACACTGAAGCTTTCTTT. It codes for CASSLALRQGSVNTEAFF.

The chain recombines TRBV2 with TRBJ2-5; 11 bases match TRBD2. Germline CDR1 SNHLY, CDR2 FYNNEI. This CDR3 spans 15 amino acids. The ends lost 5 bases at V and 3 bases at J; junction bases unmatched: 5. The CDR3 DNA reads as TGTGCCAGCAGTCGAAAGACTAGCGGGAAAGAGACCCAGTACTTC. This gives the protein CASSRKTSGKETQYF.

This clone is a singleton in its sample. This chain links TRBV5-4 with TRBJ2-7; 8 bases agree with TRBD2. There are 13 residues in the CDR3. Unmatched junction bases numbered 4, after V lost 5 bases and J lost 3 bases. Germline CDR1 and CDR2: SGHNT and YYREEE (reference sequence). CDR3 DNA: TGTGCCAGCAGTTGGGGACTAGGCTACGAGCAGTACTTC. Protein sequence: CASSWGLGYEQYF.

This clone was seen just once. The CDR3 DNA reads TGTGCCAGCAGTCCAGGGGGTGGTGGCACTGAAGCTTTCTTT. It is translated as CASSPGGGGTEAFF. This chain uses TRBV6-5 with TRBJ1-1, with 7 bases that match TRBD1. The CDR3 is made up of 14 amino acids. The germline CDR1 and CDR2 sequences are MNHEY and SVGAGI. V lost 5 bases to trimming and J lost 4 bases; unmatched junction nucleotides: 7.

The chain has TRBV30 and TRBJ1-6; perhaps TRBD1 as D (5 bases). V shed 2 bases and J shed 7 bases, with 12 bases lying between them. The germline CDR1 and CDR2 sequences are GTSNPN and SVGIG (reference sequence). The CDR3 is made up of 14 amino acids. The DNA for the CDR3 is TGTGCCTGGAGTAGGGGACGGGAGAATTCACCCCTCCACTTT. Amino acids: CAWSRGRENSPLHF.

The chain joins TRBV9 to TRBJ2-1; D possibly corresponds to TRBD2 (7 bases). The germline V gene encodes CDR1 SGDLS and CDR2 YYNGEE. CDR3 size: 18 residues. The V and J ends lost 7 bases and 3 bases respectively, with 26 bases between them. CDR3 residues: CASASSAGARGGYNEQFF. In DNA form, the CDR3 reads TGTGCCAGCGCCTCTTCGGCGGGGGCGCGGGGAGGCTACAATGAGCAGTTCTTC.

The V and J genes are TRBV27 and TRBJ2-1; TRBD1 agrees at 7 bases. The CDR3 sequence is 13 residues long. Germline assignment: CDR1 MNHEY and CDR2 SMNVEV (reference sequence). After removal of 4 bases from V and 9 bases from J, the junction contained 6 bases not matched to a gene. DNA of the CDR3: TGTGCCAGCAGTTACAGGGGTCGAGCTGAGCAGTTCTTC. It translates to CASSYRGRAEQFF.

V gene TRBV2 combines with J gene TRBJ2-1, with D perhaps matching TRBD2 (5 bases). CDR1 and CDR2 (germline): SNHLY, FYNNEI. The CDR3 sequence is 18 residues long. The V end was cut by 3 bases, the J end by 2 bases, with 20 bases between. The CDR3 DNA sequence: TGTGCCAGCAGTGAGAAGGTCCCCGGGGAAGGACCCTACAATGAGCAGTTCTTC. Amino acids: CASSEKVPGEGPYNEQFF. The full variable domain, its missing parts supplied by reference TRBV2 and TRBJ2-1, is EPEVTQTPSHQVTQMGQEVILRCVPISNHLYFYWYRQILGQKVEFLVSFYNNEISEKSEIFDDQFSVERPDGSNFTLKIRSTKLEDSAMYFCASSEKVPGEGPYNEQFFGPGTRLTVL.

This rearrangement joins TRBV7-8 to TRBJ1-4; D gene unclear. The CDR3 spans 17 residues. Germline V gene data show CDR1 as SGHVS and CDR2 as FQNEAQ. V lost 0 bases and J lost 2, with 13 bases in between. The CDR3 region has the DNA TGTGCCAGCAGCTTAGCGAGAGCAGGTCACACTAATGAAAAACTGTTTTTT. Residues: CASSLARAGHTNEKLFF.

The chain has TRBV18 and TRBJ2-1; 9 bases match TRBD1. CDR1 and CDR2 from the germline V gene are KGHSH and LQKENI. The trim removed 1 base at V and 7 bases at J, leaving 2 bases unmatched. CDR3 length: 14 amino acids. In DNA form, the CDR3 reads TGTGCCAGCTCACCACGGACAGGGGCGAATGAGCAGTTCTTC. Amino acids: CASSPRTGANEQFF.

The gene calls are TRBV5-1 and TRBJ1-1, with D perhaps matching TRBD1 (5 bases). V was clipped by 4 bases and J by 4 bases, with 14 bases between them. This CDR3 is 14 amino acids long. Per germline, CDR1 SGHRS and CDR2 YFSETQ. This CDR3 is CASSPALGGTEAFF. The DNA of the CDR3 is TGCGCCAGCAGCCCCGCTTTGGGGGGCACTGAAGCTTTCTTT.

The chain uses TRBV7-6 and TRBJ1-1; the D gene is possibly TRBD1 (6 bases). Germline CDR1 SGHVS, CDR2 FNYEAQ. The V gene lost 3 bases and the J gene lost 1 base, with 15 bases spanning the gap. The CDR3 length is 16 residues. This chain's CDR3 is CASSLIQGIGNTEAFF. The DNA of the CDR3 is TGTGCCAGCAGCTTGATTCAGGGGATCGGGAACACTGAAGCTTTCTTT.

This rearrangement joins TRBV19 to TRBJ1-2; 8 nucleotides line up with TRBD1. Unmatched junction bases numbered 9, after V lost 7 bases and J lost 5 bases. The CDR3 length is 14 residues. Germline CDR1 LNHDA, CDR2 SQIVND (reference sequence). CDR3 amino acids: CASIPRDRPYGYTF. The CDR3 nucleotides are TGTGCCAGTATCCCCCGGGACAGGCCTTATGGCTACACCTTC.